These 11 T cell receptor beta chains were sequenced from one sample in a study of cytomegalovirus exposure and HLA in healthy donors. Assay: immunoSEQ multiplex PCR; the TCRdb copy retains only in-frame clones and omits some. This sample carries approximately 100,000 clones, 88% of them seen once, and the ten largest clones take more than 2%. Sequenced input: PBMCs. These receptor sequences come from a woman younger than 30 in good health and CMV-seronegative.

The chain employs TRBV27 and TRBJ2-1, with TRBD2 identical over 14 bases. With V trimmed by 6 bases and J by 3 bases, 7 bases remained unmatched. Germline V gene sequence: CDR1 MNHEY, CDR2 SMNVEV (reference sequence). The CDR3 has 17 amino acids. The CDR3 DNA reads as TGTGCCAGCAGGGGCGGACTAGCGGGGGGCCACTACAATGAGCAGTTCTTC. Protein product: CASRGGLAGGHYNEQFF.

The chain recombines TRBV28 with TRBJ1-5, with TRBD1 as a possible D gene (5 bases). V gave up 8 bases and J gave up 6 bases, with 26 bases separating them. Germline V lookup: CDR1 MDHEN, CDR2 SYDVKM. This CDR3 spans 17 amino acids. CDR3 sequence reads: CASLFASGQGSRQPQHF. CDR3 in DNA: TGTGCCAGCCTATTTGCTAGTGGGCAGGGCTCTCGTCAGCCCCAGCATTTT. Together with reference TRBV28 and TRBJ1-5, the CDR3 gives the full variable domain: DVKVTQSSRYLVKRTGEKVFLECVQDMDHENMFWYRQDPGLGLRLIYFSYDVKMKEKGDIPEGYSVSREKKERFSLILESASTNQTSMYLCASLFASGQGSRQPQHFGDGTRLSIL.

The chain links TRBV6-1 to TRBJ2-2; 12 nucleotides agree with TRBD2. In germline, CDR1 is MNHNS, CDR2 SASEGT. The length of the CDR3 is 14 residues. The J segment lost 6 bases and the V segment lost 8 bases, leaving 4 bases of the junction unmatched. CDR3 in DNA: TGTGCCAGCTCTAGCGGGGGGGAATCCGGGGAGCTGTTTTTT. Protein product: CASSSGGESGELFF.

This clone was seen more than once but under ten times. This chain connects TRBV2 to TRBJ1-5, with TRBD1 identical over 10 bases. Losses at the gene ends were 6 bases for V and 5 bases for J; bases not matched to a gene: 7. From germline, CDR1 is SNHLY and CDR2 FYNNEI. The CDR3 spans 15 residues. The CDR3 here is CASRSGTGVYQPQHF. The CDR3 region has the DNA TGTGCCAGCAGGTCCGGGACAGGGGTTTATCAGCCCCAGCATTTT.

This clone turned up a few times. The CDR3 sequence: CASSSPSKNEQFF. CDR3 nucleotides: TGTGCCAGCAGCTCCCCCTCTAAGAATGAGCAGTTCTTC. This rearrangement joins TRBV7-2 to TRBJ2-1; D remains unclear. V was shortened by 4 bases and J by 7 bases, with 11 bases between the two germline ends. This CDR3 has 13 amino acids. Germline loops: CDR1 SGHTA, CDR2 FQGNSA.

This chain uses TRBV9 with TRBJ2-1; TRBD1 is a possible D gene (5 bases). Per the germline V gene, CDR1 is SGDLS and CDR2 is YYNGEE. V was trimmed by 7 bases and J by 5 bases, leaving 13 bases between them. CDR3 length: 13 amino acids. For the CDR3, the DNA is TGTGCCAGCGTTGGGGTAGGGGACAATGAGCAGTTCTTC. It specifies CASVGVGDNEQFF.

The chain is built from TRBV28 and TRBJ2-5, with TRBD1 identical over 9 bases. Per the germline V gene, CDR1 is MDHEN and CDR2 is SYDVKM. This CDR3 has 15 residues. Trimming removed 7 bases from V and 4 bases from J; junction bases left unmatched: 10. The CDR3 region is CASNTPPGQGETQYF. The DNA for the CDR3 is TGTGCCAGCAACACGCCCCCGGGACAGGGAGAGACCCAGTACTTC.

This chain links TRBV13 with TRBJ1-1; no reliable D call. This CDR3 is 13 amino acids long. The V gene's germline CDR1 is PRHDT and CDR2 FYEKMQ (reference sequence). The V end lost 0 bases, the J end lost 5 bases, and 7 bases lay between the germline ends. The CDR3: CASSLGGRTEAFF. CDR3 in DNA: TGTGCCAGCAGCTTAGGGGGCAGGACTGAAGCTTTCTTT.

The rearrangement uses TRBV21-1 and TRBJ1-2; TRBD1 is taken as the D call from the table, unchecked against the DNA. TRBV21-1 is a recognized pseudogene. The CDR3 length is 19 residues. For the CDR3, the DNA is TGTGCCAGCAGCAAAAGCCCGTCCAGGATTTACGGAATAGACTATGGCTACACCTTC. As protein: CASSKSPSRIYGIDYGYTF.

This clone was seen once. In the same sample, other DNA sequences code for this CDR3. This chain joins TRBV5-1 and TRBJ2-1, with D tentatively TRBD1 (5 bases). The germline V and J ends were trimmed by 2 bases and 1 base, with 10 bases remaining between them. Looked up from germline, CDR1 is SGHRS and CDR2 is YFSETQ. This CDR3 is 15 amino acids long. CDR3 nucleotide sequence: TGCGCCAGCAGCTTAGGGCAGGGATCCTACAATGAGCAGTTCTTC. Translating gives CASSLGQGSYNEQFF.

This clone was detected only a few times. This CDR3 is CASRPGGRNQPQHF. The DNA for the CDR3 is TGTGCCAGCAGACCGGGAGGCAGAAATCAGCCCCAGCATTTT. The chain is built from TRBV28 and TRBJ1-5; no definite D call. V was cut by 6 bases and J by 4 bases, with 13 bases left in between. The CDR3 spans 14 residues. Germline V lookup: CDR1 MDHEN, CDR2 SYDVKM.